These T cell receptor beta chains were read from a single sample in a study of blood T cell repertoires in COVID-19. Clones were sequenced by immunoSEQ multiplex PCR, and TCRdb holds only the in-frame ones, with some missing. Of approximately 100,000 clones detected, roughly nine tenths appear once; the ten largest clones hold less than 6.5%. What was sequenced was peripheral blood. These receptors all come from a human donor in a cohort sampled during active COVID-19. Both conserved end residues are trimmed from each CDR3.

TRBV10-1	TRBJ2-3	ASTPRTGEIDTQY
TRBV29-1	TRBJ2-7	SVELALAGGGEQY
TRBV18	TRBJ2-2	ASSLRKAGAYRELF
TRBV6-5	TRBJ1-2	ASSNRGRFAGYT
TRBV7-8	TRBJ2-5	ASSAPGGGRETQY
TRBV5-1	TRBJ1-1	ASSLSGDMNTEAF
TRBV5-1	TRBJ1-1	ASSLARTANTEAF
TRBV18	TRBJ1-1	ASSPLGAGLGTEAF
TRBV25-1	TRBJ2-1	AGETGGVWNEQF
TRBV7-9	TRBJ2-7	ASSRTGTGTYEQY
TRBV25-1	TRBJ2-7	ASSGGQEASYEQY
TRBV21-1	TRBJ1-2	ASSGKGQDGYT
TRBV24-1	TRBJ2-1	ATSDSSPRSYNEQF
TRBV28	TRBJ2-5	ASSMTGRTQY
TRBV29-1	TRBJ2-7	SATGQGLDEQY
TRBV27	TRBJ2-7	ASSVRQGASYEQY
TRBV28	TRBJ1-2	ASSTGDYGYT
TRBV7-2	TRBJ2-7	ASSWDRGVYEQY
TRBV11-2	TRBJ2-1	ASSLTGSSYNEQF
TRBV5-1	TRBJ2-7	ASSRQGYEQY
TRBV7-3	TRBJ2-3	ASSLGAGTTDTQY
TRBV18	TRBJ2-3	ASSPISGRASKTDTQY
TRBV11-3	TRBJ2-5	ASSGAGGETQY
TRBV19	TRBJ1-1	ASSSQGNTEAF
TRBV11-3	TRBJ1-2	ASSLVAEVAYGYT
TRBV5-6	TRBJ2-5	ASSLGSLETQY
TRBV7-2	TRBJ1-1	ASSLATGLNTEAF
TRBV2	TRBJ2-3	ASSESRQFGGGTDTQY
TRBV30	TRBJ2-7	AWSVGTGAYEQY
TRBV3-1/TRBV3-2	TRBJ2-1	ASSQDRHNEQF
TRBV9	TRBJ2-7	ASSGGGSSYEQY
TRBV6-5	TRBJ1-2	ARQGRGYT
TRBV19	TRBJ2-7	ASSPPVGVYEQY
TRBV7-2	TRBJ2-7	ASSFSRGRAYEQY
TRBV9	TRBJ2-7	ASSVRAGASGYEQY
TRBV5-6	TRBJ2-5	ASSPTLALAETQY
TRBV7-9	TRBJ1-6	ASSSIGGAGEAYNSPLH
TRBV28	TRBJ1-6	ASSIHGTGNSPLH
TRBV7-8	TRBJ2-7	ASSLGQWDRAYEQY
TRBV30	TRBJ2-5	AWNRQVQETQY
TRBV2	TRBJ2-1	ASRGTGKGPSYNEQF
TRBV2	TRBJ2-1	ASSETSGTYNEQF
TRBV7-3	TRBJ2-3	ASSLAPSGTVTDTQY
TRBV7-2	TRBJ2-5	ASSFQTSAETQY
TRBV11-2	TRBJ2-3	ASSFRPILAGAVDTQY
TRBV6-4	TRBJ2-2	ASSVEGQNTGELF
TRBV18	TRBJ1-1	ASSPQEKDTEAF
TRBV19	TRBJ1-5	ASSIDFGRGSQPQH
TRBV7-2	TRBJ2-1	ASSPGNNEQF
TRBV18	TRBJ1-6	ASSPFFGTENSPLH
TRBV25-1	TRBJ2-7	ASSHRGRYYEQY
TRBV5-4	TRBJ2-5	ASSWGDRMETQY